These T cell receptor beta chains were read from a single sample in a study of cytomegalovirus exposure and HLA in healthy donors. TCRdb keeps only in-frame clones here, not all; method: immunoSEQ multiplex PCR. The data show 160,000 or so clones, 88% seen once. Sequencing was done on a sample of PBMCs. All receptors derive from a young man in good health and CMV-seronegative. CDR3s leave out the opening cysteine and the closing phenylalanine or tryptophan.

v_call	j_call	cdr3_aa
TRBV18	TRBJ1-1	ASSPEGGWTEAF
TRBV6-1	TRBJ2-4	ASTPYLAKNIQY
TRBV19	TRBJ1-4	ASRTVEDRNEKLF
TRBV15	TRBJ2-2	ATSRNYPAGDTGELF
TRBV12-5	TRBJ1-1	ASGTGEAEAF
TRBV5-1	TRBJ1-4	ASSPRDIGKLF
TRBV4-2	TRBJ2-1	ASSHLAGGSNEQF
TRBV7-9	TRBJ2-7	ASSTPGGRSHSYEQY
TRBV28	TRBJ1-1	ASSPGSRTAGTEAF
TRBV2	TRBJ1-5	ASSSDRAAGNQPQH
TRBV4-3	TRBJ2-7	ASSLTIGVSGGQTYEQY
TRBV28	TRBJ1-1	ASSSTTNTEAF
TRBV14	TRBJ2-1	ASRRTGTGYNEQF
TRBV7-6	TRBJ2-2	ASSSSYTGELF
TRBV5-1	TRBJ2-5	ASSSQTGEQETQY
TRBV6-5	TRBJ2-7	ASRTGTGRGGEQY
TRBV19	TRBJ1-3	ASGPWNTIY
TRBV11-2	TRBJ1-3	ASRRTGGDTIY
TRBV28	TRBJ2-7	ASSLYTYEQY
TRBV28	TRBJ1-1	ASTPAGANTEAF
TRBV5-1	TRBJ2-1	ASSLEIAGGLGNEQF
TRBV6-5	TRBJ2-7	ASSGSASYEQY
TRBV7-6	TRBJ2-1	ASSFFPGGLGNEQF
TRBV2	TRBJ2-6	ASSGSITAGANVLT
TRBV28	TRBJ1-4	ASNRGREKLF
TRBV27	TRBJ2-3	ASSPGQWGTDTQY
TRBV7-9	TRBJ2-5	ASSSTLTSGGEETQY
TRBV25-1	TRBJ2-2	ASSESGGGTGELF
TRBV6-6	TRBJ2-3	ASTRSATDTQY
TRBV7-8	TRBJ1-1	ASSSRGGDTEAF
TRBV25-1	TRBJ2-3	ASSDRESFTQY
TRBV6-6	TRBJ2-2	ASRGLADTGELF
TRBV10-3	TRBJ2-1	AISELGAYEQF
TRBV25-1	TRBJ2-2	ASSGTLNTGELF
TRBV28	TRBJ1-2	ASRTPGQGAGGYT
TRBV19	TRBJ2-5	ASSVRGAVETQY
TRBV4-1	TRBJ1-4	ASSQVKAGNEKLF
TRBV10-3	TRBJ1-5	AISDWLGGNQPQH
TRBV28	TRBJ1-1	ASCVGGQYTEAF